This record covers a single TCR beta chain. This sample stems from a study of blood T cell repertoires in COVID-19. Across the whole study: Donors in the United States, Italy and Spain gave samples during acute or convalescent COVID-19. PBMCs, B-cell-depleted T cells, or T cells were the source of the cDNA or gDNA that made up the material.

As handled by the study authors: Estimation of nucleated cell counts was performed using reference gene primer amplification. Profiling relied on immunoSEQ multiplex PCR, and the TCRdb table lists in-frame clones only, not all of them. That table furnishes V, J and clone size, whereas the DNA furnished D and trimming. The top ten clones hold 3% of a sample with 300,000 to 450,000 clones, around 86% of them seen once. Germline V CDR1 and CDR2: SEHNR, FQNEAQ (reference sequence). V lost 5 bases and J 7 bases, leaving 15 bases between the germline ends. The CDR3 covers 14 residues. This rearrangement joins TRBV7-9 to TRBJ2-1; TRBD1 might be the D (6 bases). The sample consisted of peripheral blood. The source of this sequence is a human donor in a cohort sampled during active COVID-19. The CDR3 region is CASSPGQFFNEQFF. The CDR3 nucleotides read TGTGCCAGCAGCCCAGGACAGTTTTTTAATGAGCAGTTCTTC.